The subject of this entry is one TCR beta chain. Its target is unknown. The data originate from a study of cytomegalovirus exposure and HLA in healthy donors. General study points: Cytomegalovirus-associated TCR beta chains were listed, numbering 150 to 200.

The protocol was immunoSEQ multiplex PCR, while the TCRdb copy is restricted to in-frame clones and leaves out a portion. Among approximately 150,000 clones listed, about four fifths were seen once. The TCR comes from a man aged 30-40 years in good health and CMV-seropositive. Sequences were obtained from PBMCs.

This CDR3 reads CASSYPGQGLNGYTF. CDR3 bases: TGTGCCAGCAGTTACCCGGGACAGGGTCTCAATGGCTACACCTTC. The rearrangement joins TRBV6-6 to TRBJ1-2; 9 positions match TRBD1. The CDR3 has 15 amino acids. Germline assignment: CDR1 MNHNY and CDR2 SVGAGI (reference sequence). Trimming took 2 bases from V and 6 from J; bases not matched to a gene: 7.